This passage covers 24 T cell receptor beta chains from one sample sequenced in a study of graft-versus-host responses after intestinal transplantation. Here immunoSEQ multiplex PCR was the method, and the copy in TCRdb shows in-frame clones only, minus some. The sample has about 23,000 clones, around nine tenths seen once. The sample was PBMCs, taken roughly 41 days after intestinal transplant. These receptors came from a human patient who received an intestinal transplant, so some T cells may come from the graft donor.

On this clone: Compared with germline, one end of the junction differs, possibly owing to a read error. CDR3 in DNA: TGTGCCAGCAGTTCGGGACCCCTCGGCACCCTCTTC. Protein: CASSSGPLGTLF. The V and J genes are TRBV11-2 and TRBJ2-7; D possibly uses TRBD1 or TRBD2 (5 bases each). CDR1 and CDR2 from the germline V gene are SGHAT and FQNNGV. This CDR3 comprises 12 residues.

The chain is built from TRBV5-1 and TRBJ1-2; 12 bases map to TRBD1. This CDR3 spans 16 amino acids. CDR1 is SGHRS, CDR2 YFSETQ, per germline. Trimming removed 0 bases from V and 6 bases from J; junction bases left unmatched: 6. CDR3 coding DNA: TGCGCCAGCAGCTTGGAAGGGACAGGGGGCCGTGATGGCTACACCTTC. This encodes CASSLEGTGGRDGYTF.

This clone was recorded once. The CDR3 protein is CAWSVGSNTEAFF. DNA for the CDR3: TGTGCCTGGAGTGTGGGCAGTAACACTGAAGCTTTCTTT. V usage is TRBV30 and J usage is TRBJ1-1; D is unclear. V dropped 0 bases and J dropped 2 bases, with 7 bases sitting between them. The CDR3 runs to 13 residues. CDR1 is GTSNPN, CDR2 SVGIG, per germline (reference sequence).

The chain uses TRBV30 and TRBJ1-2; D not certain. This CDR3 is 14 amino acids long. Germline V gives CDR1 GTSNPN, CDR2 SVGIG (reference sequence). The V gene lost 1 base and the J gene lost 0 bases, with 9 bases spanning the gap. This chain's CDR3 is CAWSEFGTNYGYTF. The CDR3 DNA is TGTGCCTGGAGTGAGTTTGGGACTAACTATGGCTACACCTTC.

J is TRBJ2-1 and V is TRBV28, with D perhaps TRBD1 or TRBD2 (5 bases each). Germline V lookup: CDR1 MDHEN, CDR2 SYDVKM. The CDR3 loop spans 15 amino acids. The germline V and J ends were trimmed by 3 bases and 0 bases, with 9 bases remaining between them. DNA of the CDR3: TGTGCCAGCAGTTTTTGGGGGAGCTCCTACAATGAGCAGTTCTTC. As protein: CASSFWGSSYNEQFF.

The chain employs TRBV6-5 and TRBJ2-3; tentatively, D is TRBD1 or TRBD2 (5 bases each). This CDR3 is 13 amino acids long. Germline V gives CDR1 MNHEY, CDR2 SVGAGI. Trimming took 5 bases from V and 6 from J, leaving 12 bases between them. DNA for the CDR3: TGTGCCAGCAGTCCAGGGACCACGGATACGCAGTATTTT. It yields the protein CASSPGTTDTQYF.

This clone was detected only once. The chain is built from TRBV5-1 and TRBJ2-1; D perhaps matches TRBD2 (6 bases). The CDR3 totals 17 residues. CDR1 and CDR2 from the germline V gene are SGHRS and YFSETQ. V dropped 4 bases and J dropped 0 bases, with 17 bases sitting between them. The CDR3 DNA follows: TGCGCCAGCAGCCTTGGGACTCGTACAAGCTCCTACAATGAGCAGTTCTTC. Protein product: CASSLGTRTSSYNEQFF.

The chain carries TRBV6-5 and TRBJ2-7; 7 bases match TRBD1. Looked up from germline, CDR1 is MNHEY and CDR2 is SVGAGI. Trimming removed 2 bases from V and 2 bases from J; junction bases left unmatched: 9. The CDR3 is 16 residues long. The chain's CDR3 is CASSYQSTGATYEQYF. The CDR3 nucleotides read TGTGCCAGCAGTTACCAATCAACAGGGGCAACCTACGAGCAGTACTTC.

The chain couples TRBV19 to TRBJ2-2, with TRBD1 matching 7 bases. The V and J ends lost 3 bases and 9 bases, in that order; junction bases with no gene match: 19. Germline loops: CDR1 LNHDA, CDR2 SQIVND (reference sequence). The length of the CDR3 is 18 residues. The CDR3 nucleotides are TGTGCCAGTAGTATTTTGGGTCTCGGGACAGATGCCTTCCGGGAGCTGTTTTTT. This encodes CASSILGLGTDAFRELFF.

The chain joins TRBV5-1 to TRBJ2-5; D unresolved. The V gene lost 0 bases and the J gene lost 2 bases, with 11 bases spanning the gap. Germline CDR1 reads SGHRS; CDR2 reads YFSETQ. The CDR3 runs to 15 residues. CDR3 in DNA: TGCGCCAGCAGCTTGGGTTGGGATTTACAAGAGACCCAGTACTTC. The encoded protein is CASSLGWDLQETQYF.

The chain recombines TRBV7-9 with TRBJ2-1, with TRBD2 as a possible D gene (5 bases). This CDR3 has 14 amino acids. The germline V and J ends were trimmed by 5 bases and 9 bases, with 17 bases remaining between them. The germline gives CDR1 SEHNR, CDR2 FQNEAQ (reference sequence). The CDR3 DNA reads as TGTGCCAGCAGCGCGGAGGCTGGCCCCCCTGAGCAGTTCTTC. It is translated as CASSAEAGPPEQFF.

The gene calls are TRBV9 and TRBJ1-1; tentatively, D is TRBD1 (6 bases). The CDR3 totals 15 residues. Germline V gene data show CDR1 as SGDLS and CDR2 as YYNGEE. The V end lost 4 bases, the J end lost 3 bases, and 16 bases lay between the germline ends. The CDR3 reads CASSSIRTAYTEAFF. CDR3 DNA: TGTGCCAGCAGCTCCATTCGGACAGCCTACACTGAAGCTTTCTTT.

V and J are TRBV7-6 and TRBJ2-7; possibly TRBD2 for D (7 bases). V was clipped by 1 base and J by 4 bases, with 17 bases between them. Germline CDR1 is SGHVS and CDR2 is FNYEAQ. The CDR3 length is 16 residues. For the CDR3, the DNA is TGTGCCAGCAGCTTAGGGGACTACAGGGATGGTTACGAGCAGTACTTC. It yields the protein CASSLGDYRDGYEQYF.

The rearrangement joins TRBV27 to TRBJ2-5; perhaps TRBD2 as D (5 bases). Deletions cut 7 bases from V and 6 bases from J, with 18 bases between. The CDR3 loop spans 14 amino acids. Germline lookup yields CDR1 MNHEY and CDR2 SMNVEV (reference sequence). This CDR3 is CASKLYGAEQTQYF. In nucleotides, the CDR3 is TGTGCCAGCAAGTTATATGGAGCGGAACAGACCCAGTACTTC.

The V and J genes are TRBV4-1 and TRBJ2-1, with unresolved D. V was clipped by 4 bases and J by 8 bases, with 18 bases between them. The CDR3 has 15 residues. Germline CDR1 reads MGHRA; CDR2 reads YSYEKL. The CDR3 protein is CASSPHSQNTDEQFF. The CDR3 bases are TGCGCCAGCAGCCCCCATTCCCAGAATACGGATGAGCAGTTCTTC.

CDR3: CASSFDPGSSYNEQFF. The CDR3, as DNA: TGTGCCAGCAGCTTTGACCCAGGGAGCTCCTACAATGAGCAGTTCTTC. The V call is TRBV11-2, the J call TRBJ2-1; either TRBD1 or TRBD2 may supply D (5 bases each). CDR3 length: 16 residues. V was trimmed by 3 bases and J by 0 bases, leaving 12 bases between them. Per germline, CDR1 SGHAT and CDR2 FQNNGV.

The chain links TRBV10-3 to TRBJ2-7, with D perhaps TRBD1 or TRBD2 (5 bases each). Germline-derived CDR1 and CDR2 are ENHRY and SYGVKD. The CDR3 sequence is 14 residues long. Trimming left V 4 bases short and J 4 bases short, with 14 bases between. In DNA, the CDR3 is TGTGCCATCAGTGGGGACCGGTCGGGATACGAGCAGTACTTC. Translation gives CAISGDRSGYEQYF.

This chain connects TRBV27 to TRBJ1-2; 8 bases map to TRBD1. This CDR3 spans 13 amino acids. V shed 5 bases, J shed 5 bases, and the junction held 4 bases outside the gene matches. Germline V gene data show CDR1 as MNHEY and CDR2 as SMNVEV (reference sequence). CDR3 DNA sequence: TGTGCCAGCAGTCCACAGGGGGGGTATGGCTACACCTTC. Translating it yields CASSPQGGYGYTF.

The V and J genes are TRBV7-3 and TRBJ2-1; D unresolved. The CDR3 extends over 14 amino acids. Germline V lookup: CDR1 SGHTA, CDR2 FQGTGA. Between the trimmed V and J ends, which lost 0 bases and 7 bases, there was a span of 10 bases. CDR3 protein: CASSLTGYANEQFF. DNA for the CDR3: TGTGCCAGCAGCTTAACGGGCTACGCAAATGAGCAGTTCTTC.

This chain connects TRBV5-1 to TRBJ2-7; 9 bases match TRBD2. After removal of 8 bases from V and 5 bases from J, the junction contained 11 bases not matched to a gene. The germline V gene encodes CDR1 SGHRS and CDR2 YFSETQ. The CDR3 has 14 amino acids. CDR3 sequence reads: CARSTAGGTHEQYF. CDR3 coding DNA: TGCGCCAGGTCTACGGCGGGAGGGACCCACGAGCAGTACTTC.

The chain links TRBV13 to TRBJ2-7, with 9 positions matching TRBD2. The CDR3 covers 14 residues. Germline V CDR1 and CDR2: PRHDT, FYEKMQ (reference sequence). V lost 5 bases to trimming and J lost 7 bases; unmatched junction nucleotides: 9. As DNA, the CDR3 is TGTGCCAGCAGCCTATTAGCGGGAGCTGGAGAGCAGTACTTC. It encodes CASSLLAGAGEQYF.

The chain recombines TRBV6-5 with TRBJ1-2, with 9 bases fitting TRBD1. This CDR3 contains 14 residues. Germline trimming cut 1 base from V and 3 bases from J; bases unmatched to any gene: 0. The germline V gene has CDR1 MNHEY and CDR2 SVGAGI. The CDR3 nucleotides are TGTGCCAGCAGTTACTACAGGGGGCACTATGGCTACACCTTC. Translated: CASSYYRGHYGYTF.

This clone was detected once. The DNA of the CDR3 is TGTGCCAGTAGTATATACCCGGACAGGGGCGGCTACGAGCAGTACTTC. Protein sequence: CASSIYPDRGGYEQYF. This chain connects TRBV19 to TRBJ2-5, with 9 nucleotides matching TRBD1. The J call may be wrong; the DNA end is better matched by TRBJ2-7. This CDR3 region has 16 residues. Germline lookup yields CDR1 LNHDA and CDR2 SQIVND (reference sequence).

The chain links TRBV15 to TRBJ2-7; 7 positions match TRBD2. CDR3 size: 16 residues. Germline lookup yields CDR1 LNHNV and CDR2 YYDKDF (reference sequence). V was pared by 0 bases and J by 7 bases, with 12 bases of the junction left unmatched. The CDR3 coding sequence is TGTGCCACCAGCAGAGAACCCGCCGGTGGACTAGGGGAGCAGTACTTC. It is translated as CATSREPAGGLGEQYF.